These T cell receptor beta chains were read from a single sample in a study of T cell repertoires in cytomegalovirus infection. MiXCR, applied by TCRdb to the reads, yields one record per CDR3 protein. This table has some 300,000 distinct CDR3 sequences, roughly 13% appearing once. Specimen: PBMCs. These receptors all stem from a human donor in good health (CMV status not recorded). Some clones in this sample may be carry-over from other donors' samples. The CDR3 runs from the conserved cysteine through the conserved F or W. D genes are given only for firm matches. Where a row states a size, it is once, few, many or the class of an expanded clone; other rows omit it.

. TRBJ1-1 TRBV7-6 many TGTGCCAGCAGCTTTTATGGGGCTGAAGCTTTCTTT CASSFYGAEAFF
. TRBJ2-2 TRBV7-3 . TGTGCCAGCAGCCCACGTGCCGGGGAGCTGTTTTTT CASSPRAGELFF
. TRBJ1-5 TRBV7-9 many TGTGCCAGCAGCTTAGCTCGAGGACCCCAGCATTTT CASSLARGPQHF
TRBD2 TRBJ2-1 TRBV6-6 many TGTGCCAGCAGTTCCAGCGGGACCCCCAATGAGCAGTTCTTC CASSSSGTPNEQFF
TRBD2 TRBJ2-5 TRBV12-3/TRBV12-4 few TGTGCCAGCAGTTTGGCGGGAGGCGAAGAGACCCAGTACTTC CASSLAGGEETQYF
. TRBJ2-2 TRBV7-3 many TGTGCCAGCAGCTTAAATCGAGACAGGGAGCTGTTTTTT CASSLNRDRELFF
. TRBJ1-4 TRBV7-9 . TGTGCCAGCAGCTTAGCATGGACCGGGGGCTTTGAAAAACTGTTTTTT CASSLAWTGGFEKLFF
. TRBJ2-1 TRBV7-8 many TGTGCCAGCAGCCCGAACCGAGGACAGAACAATGAGCAGTTCTTC CASSPNRGQNNEQFF
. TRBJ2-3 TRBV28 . TGTGCCAGCTGTCCCCCTCTTAAAACTAGCACAGATACGCAGTATTTT CASCPPLKTSTDTQYF
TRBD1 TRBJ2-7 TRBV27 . TGTGCCAGCAGTTTATTTAGGGACAGGGTAGAACTACGGGAGCAGTACTTC CASSLFRDRVELREQYF
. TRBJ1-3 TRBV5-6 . TGTGCCAGCAGCTTGCCGAACCCTGGAAACACCATATATTTT CASSLPNPGNTIYF
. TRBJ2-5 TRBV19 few TGTGCCAGTAGGTACCGCACAGGGATCCAAGAGACCCAGTACTTC CASRYRTGIQETQYF
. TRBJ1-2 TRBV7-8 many TGTGCCAGCAGCCCAGGGCCTCCCACCTATGGCTACACCTTC CASSPGPPTYGYTF
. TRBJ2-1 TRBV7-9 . TGTGCCAGCACCGGAGAGAGGTGGGGGGCCTACAATGAGCAGTTCTTC CASTGERWGAYNEQFF
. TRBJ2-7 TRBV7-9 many TGTGCCAGCAGCTTAGCCCTAGCAGGGTACGAGCAGTACTTC CASSLALAGYEQYF
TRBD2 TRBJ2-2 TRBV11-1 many TGTGCCAGCAGCCCTGGACTAGCGGGATCCGGAGGGGAGCTGTTTTTT CASSPGLAGSGGELFF
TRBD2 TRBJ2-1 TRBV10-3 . TGTGCCATCAGTGAGTCTATAGCGGGAGGCCCGCCAGACAATGAGCAGTTCTTC CAISESIAGGPPDNEQFF
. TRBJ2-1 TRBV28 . TGTGCCAGCAGTCCAATTACCCCATCAGGGGAGCAGTTCTTC CASSPITPSGEQFF
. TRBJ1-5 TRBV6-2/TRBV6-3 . TGTGCCAGCAGTTACACGCAGGGGTCCCATGTGCCCCAGCATTTT CASSYTQGSHVPQHF
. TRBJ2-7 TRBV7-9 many TGTGCCAGCAGCTTGGGGGATAAGATCTACGAGCAGTACTTC CASSLGDKIYEQYF
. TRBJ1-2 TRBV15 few TGTGCCACCAGCAGGCTCCGGGACATCGGTACCTTC CATSRLRDIGTF
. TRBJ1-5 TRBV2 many TGTGCCAGCAAGGGGCAGGGCGGGCAGCCCCAGCATTTT CASKGQGGQPQHF
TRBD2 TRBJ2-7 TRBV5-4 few TGTGCCAGCAGCCACGGACTAGCGGGTAAACCCTACGAGCAGTACTTC CASSHGLAGKPYEQYF
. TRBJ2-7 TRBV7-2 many TGTGCCAGCAGCTCTCAGGTTTCCTACGAGCAGTACTTC CASSSQVSYEQYF
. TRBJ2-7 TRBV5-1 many TGCGCCAGCAGCTACCGGACTGGGACCTACGAGCAGTACTTC CASSYRTGTYEQYF
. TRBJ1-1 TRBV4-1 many TGCGCCAGCAGCCATACACCCGGCTGGGATCTTTTGAACACTGAAGCTTTCTTT CASSHTPGWDLLNTEAFF
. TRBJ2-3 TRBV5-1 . TGCGCCAGCAGGGCGGAACAGAGCACAGATACGCAGTATTTT CASRAEQSTDTQYF
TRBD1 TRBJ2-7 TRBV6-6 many TGTGCCAGCACCAATGTGGACAGGAACGAGCAGTACTTC CASTNVDRNEQYF
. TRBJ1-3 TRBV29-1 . TGCAGCGTGGGGGCGACGAGCTATGGAAACACCATATATTTT CSVGATSYGNTIYF
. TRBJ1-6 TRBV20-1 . TGCAGTACCTATCCCGGGGGGGTGGATAATTCACCCCTCCACTTT CSTYPGGVDNSPLHF
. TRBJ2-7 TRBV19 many TGTGCCAGTAGTATAGTCAGGGGATCCTACGAGCAGTACTTC CASSIVRGSYEQYF
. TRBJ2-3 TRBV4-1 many TGCGCCAGCAGCCCCACCGAGTCCAGGGGAGATACGCAGTATTTT CASSPTESRGDTQYF
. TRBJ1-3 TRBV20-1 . TGCAGTGCTCCCGGCCCCGTGAAGGATGGAAACACCATATATTTT CSAPGPVKDGNTIYF
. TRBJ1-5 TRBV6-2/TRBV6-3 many TGTGCCAGCAGTTCTCCGAGTAACGTCCGGCCCCGTCAGCCCCAGCATTTT CASSSPSNVRPRQPQHF
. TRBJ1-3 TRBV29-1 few TGCAGCGTTGGGGAGTTGACGGCCGGAAACACCATATATTTT CSVGELTAGNTIYF
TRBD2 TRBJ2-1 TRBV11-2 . TGTGCCAGCAGCCGGCGGGGGAGCTCCTACAATGAGCAGTTCTTC CASSRRGSSYNEQFF
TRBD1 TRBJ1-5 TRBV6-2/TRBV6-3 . TGTGCCAGCAGTTACTGGTCGACAGGGAGCAATCAGCCCCAGCATTTT CASSYWSTGSNQPQHF
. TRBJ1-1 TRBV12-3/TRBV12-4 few TGTGCCAGCAGTCCCCGGGGACGGCAGAACACTGAAGCTTTCTTT CASSPRGRQNTEAFF
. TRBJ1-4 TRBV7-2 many TGTGCCAGCAGCTTAGAAAGGACAGTTAATGAAAAACTGTTTTTT CASSLERTVNEKLFF
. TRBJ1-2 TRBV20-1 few TGCAGTGCCGAGGGGATCGGTGACTATGGCTACACCTTC CSAEGIGDYGYTF
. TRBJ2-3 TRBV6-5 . TGTGCCAGCAGTTACTCAGGGGTCTGGGGGCGAGATACGCAGTATTTT CASSYSGVWGRDTQYF
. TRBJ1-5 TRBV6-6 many TGTGCCAGCAGCCCAAGCCCCAGGACAAAGTCCCAGCATTTT CASSPSPRTKSQHF
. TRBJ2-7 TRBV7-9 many TGTGCCAGCAGCCCGCCGCCCAGTCAGGTCGGTCTCGAGCAGTACTTC CASSPPPSQVGLEQYF
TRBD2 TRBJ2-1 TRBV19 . TGTGCCAGTAGTGTTAGCGGGGGCAATGAGCAGTTCTTC CASSVSGGNEQFF
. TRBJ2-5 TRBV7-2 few TGTGCCAGCAGCTTAGCTGACAGGCAAGAGACCCAGTACTTC CASSLADRQETQYF
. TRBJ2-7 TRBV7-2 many TGTGCCAGCAGCTTATTGGGGGGCTCCTACGAGCAGTACTTC CASSLLGGSYEQYF